The present T cell receptor beta chain was sequenced within a study of blood T cell repertoires in COVID-19. Study in general: There were acute and convalescent COVID-19 samples, and they came from the United States, Italy and Spain.

Using immunoSEQ multiplex PCR, the repertoire was profiled, and TCRdb retains in-frame clones only, with some absent. The data hold about 320,000 clones, with approximately 90% observed a single time. This study enrolled people aged 18 to 89 from about 24 US geographic areas. The CDR3 spans 14 residues. Trimming took 6 bases from V and 1 from J, leaving 11 bases between them. Germline CDR1 is LNHDA and CDR2 is SQIVND (reference sequence). This clonotype originated in a woman in her 30s who had recovered from COVID-19. The sample comprised PBMCs or T cells enriched from blood (not recorded which). The rearrangement uses TRBV19 and TRBJ2-3, with D possibly TRBD2 on 6 matching bases. In DNA, the CDR3 is TGTGCCAGTAGCACTAGCACGCGCACAGATACGCAGTATTTT. Amino acids: CASSTSTRTDTQYF.